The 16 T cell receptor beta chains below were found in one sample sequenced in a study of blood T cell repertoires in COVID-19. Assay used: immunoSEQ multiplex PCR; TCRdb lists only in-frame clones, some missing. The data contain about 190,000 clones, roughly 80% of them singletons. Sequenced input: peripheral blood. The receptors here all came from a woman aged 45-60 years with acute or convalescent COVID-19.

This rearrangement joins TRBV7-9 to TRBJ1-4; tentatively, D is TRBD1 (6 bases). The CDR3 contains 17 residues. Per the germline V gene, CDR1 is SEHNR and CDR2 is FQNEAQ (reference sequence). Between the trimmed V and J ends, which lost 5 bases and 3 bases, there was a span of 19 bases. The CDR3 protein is CASSPGDSSGSNEKLFF. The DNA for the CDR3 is TGTGCCAGCAGCCCAGGGGATTCCTCGGGGTCTAATGAAAAACTGTTTTTT.

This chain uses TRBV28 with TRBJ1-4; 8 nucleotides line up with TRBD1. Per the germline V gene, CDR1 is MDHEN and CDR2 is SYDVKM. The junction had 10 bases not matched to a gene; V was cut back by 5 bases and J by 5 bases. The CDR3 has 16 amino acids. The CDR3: CASSLNRGALNEKLFF. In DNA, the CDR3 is TGTGCCAGCAGTCTTAACAGGGGGGCCCTGAATGAAAAACTGTTTTTT.

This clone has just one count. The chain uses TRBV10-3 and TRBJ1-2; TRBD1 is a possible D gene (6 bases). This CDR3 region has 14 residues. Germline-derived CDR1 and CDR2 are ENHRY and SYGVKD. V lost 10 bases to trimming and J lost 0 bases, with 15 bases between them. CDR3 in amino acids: CATRTASSNYGYTF. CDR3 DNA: TGTGCCACCAGGACAGCGTCATCTAACTATGGCTACACCTTC.

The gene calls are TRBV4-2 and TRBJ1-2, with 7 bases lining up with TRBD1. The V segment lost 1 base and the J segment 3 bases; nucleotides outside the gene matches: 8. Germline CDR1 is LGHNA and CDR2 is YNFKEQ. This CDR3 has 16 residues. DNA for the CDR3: TGTGCCAGCAGCCAAGGAGGAACAGGGGCAGACTATGGCTACACCTTC. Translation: CASSQGGTGADYGYTF.

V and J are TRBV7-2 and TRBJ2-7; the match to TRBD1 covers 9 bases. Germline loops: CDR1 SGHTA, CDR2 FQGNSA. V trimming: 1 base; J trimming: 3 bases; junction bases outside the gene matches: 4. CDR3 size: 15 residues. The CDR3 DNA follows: TGTGCCAGCAGCTTAGAGGGGGGACAGGGCTACGAGCAGTACTTC. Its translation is CASSLEGGQGYEQYF.

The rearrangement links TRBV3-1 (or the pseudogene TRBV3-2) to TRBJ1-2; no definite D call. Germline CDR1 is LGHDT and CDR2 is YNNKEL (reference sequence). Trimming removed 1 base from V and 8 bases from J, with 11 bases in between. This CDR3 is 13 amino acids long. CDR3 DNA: TGTGCCAGCAGCCAAGGGCCGATCAGGGGCTACACCTTC. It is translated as CASSQGPIRGYTF.

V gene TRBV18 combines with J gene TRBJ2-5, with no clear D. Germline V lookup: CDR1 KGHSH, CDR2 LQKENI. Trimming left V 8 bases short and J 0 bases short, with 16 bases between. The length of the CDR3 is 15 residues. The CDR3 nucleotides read TGTGCCAGCACCGCCTTGGGCCTGTACCAAGAGACCCAGTACTTC. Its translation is CASTALGLYQETQYF.

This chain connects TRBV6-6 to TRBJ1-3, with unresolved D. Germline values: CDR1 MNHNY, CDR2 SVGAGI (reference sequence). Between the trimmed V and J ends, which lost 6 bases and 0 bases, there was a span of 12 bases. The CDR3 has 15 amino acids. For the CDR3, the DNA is TGTGCCAGCAGCCCCAAACTCCGCTCTGGAAACACCATATATTTT. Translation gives CASSPKLRSGNTIYF.

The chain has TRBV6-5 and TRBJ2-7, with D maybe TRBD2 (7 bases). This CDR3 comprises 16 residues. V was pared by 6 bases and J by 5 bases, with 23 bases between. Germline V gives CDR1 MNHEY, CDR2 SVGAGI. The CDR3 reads CASRYGASGGGDEQYF. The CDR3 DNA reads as TGTGCCAGCAGATACGGCGCTAGCGGAGGGGGGGACGAGCAGTACTTC.

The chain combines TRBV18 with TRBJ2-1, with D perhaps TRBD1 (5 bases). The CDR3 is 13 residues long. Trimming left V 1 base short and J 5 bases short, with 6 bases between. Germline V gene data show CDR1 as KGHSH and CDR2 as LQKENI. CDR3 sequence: CASSPQGHNEQFF. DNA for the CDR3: TGTGCCAGCTCACCACAGGGGCACAATGAGCAGTTCTTC.

CDR3 sequence: CASSSPERGSSYEQYF. The DNA for the CDR3 is TGTGCCAGCAGCTCCCCTGAGCGGGGGAGCTCCTACGAGCAGTACTTC. This chain connects TRBV7-9 to TRBJ2-7, with 8 bases aligning to TRBD2. The CDR3 sequence is 16 residues long. CDR1 and CDR2 (germline): SEHNR, FQNEAQ (reference sequence). V lost 4 bases, J lost 0 bases, and 8 bases stayed unmatched.

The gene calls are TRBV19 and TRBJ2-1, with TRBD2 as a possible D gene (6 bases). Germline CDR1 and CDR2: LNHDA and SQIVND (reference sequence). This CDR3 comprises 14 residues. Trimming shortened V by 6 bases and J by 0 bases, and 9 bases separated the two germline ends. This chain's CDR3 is CASRAGSSYNEQFF. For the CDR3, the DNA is TGTGCCAGTAGGGCGGGGAGCTCCTACAATGAGCAGTTCTTC.

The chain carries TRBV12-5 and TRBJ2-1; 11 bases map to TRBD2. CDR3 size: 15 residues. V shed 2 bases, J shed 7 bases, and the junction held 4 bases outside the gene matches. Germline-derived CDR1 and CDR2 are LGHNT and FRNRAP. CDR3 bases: TGTGCTAGTGGTTTGTTAGCGGGAGGGAGGAATGAGCAGTTCTTC. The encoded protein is CASGLLAGGRNEQFF.

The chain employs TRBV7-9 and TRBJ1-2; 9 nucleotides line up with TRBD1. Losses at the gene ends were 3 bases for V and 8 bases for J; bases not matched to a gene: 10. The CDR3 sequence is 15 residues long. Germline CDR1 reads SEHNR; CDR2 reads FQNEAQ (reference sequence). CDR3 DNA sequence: TGTGCCAGCAGCTTGGGGCAACAGGGGGCGCGCGGCTACACCTTC. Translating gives CASSLGQQGARGYTF.

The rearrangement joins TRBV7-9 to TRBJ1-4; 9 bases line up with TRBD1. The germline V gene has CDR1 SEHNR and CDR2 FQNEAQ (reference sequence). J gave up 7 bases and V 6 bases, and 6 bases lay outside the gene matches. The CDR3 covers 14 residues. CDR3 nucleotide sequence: TGTGCCAGCAGGATGGGACAGGGCTCTGAAAAACTGTTTTTT. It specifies CASRMGQGSEKLFF.

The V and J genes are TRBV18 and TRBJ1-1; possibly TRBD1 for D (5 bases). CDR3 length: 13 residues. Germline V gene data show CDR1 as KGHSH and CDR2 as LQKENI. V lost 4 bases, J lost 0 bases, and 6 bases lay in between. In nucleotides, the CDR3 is TGTGCCAGCTCACAGACAGTGAACACTGAAGCTTTCTTT. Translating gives CASSQTVNTEAFF.